These T cell receptor beta chains were read from a single sample in a study of response to subunit inactivated influenza vaccine. TCRdb re-analysed the RT-PCR reads in MiXCR, keeping a single row per CDR3 protein. The repertoire holds about 800,000 distinct CDR3 sequences, with 21% as singletons. The material was PBMCs from blood, obtained 5 days after vaccination. The receptors originated from a man in his fifties who received an inactivated influenza vaccine. CDR3s include the opening cysteine and the closing phenylalanine or tryptophan. The D gene is left open where the match is weak. Rows give clone size only sometimes, using once, few, many, or a class for an expanded clone.

V gene	clone size	D gene	J gene	CDR3 protein	CDR3 DNA
TRBV10-2	few	.	TRBJ2-7	CASKARDREQYF	TGCGCCAGCAAGGCGAGAGACCGCGAGCAGTACTTC
TRBV20-1	.	.	TRBJ2-7	CSAEWTRYEQYF	TGCAGTGCCGAATGGACCCGCTACGAGCAGTACTTC
TRBV7-8	few	.	TRBJ1-1	CASSPNYRYEGEAFF	TGTGCCAGCAGCCCGAATTACCGGTACGAAGGAGAAGCTTTCTTT
TRBV15	.	TRBD1	TRBJ1-5	CATSRDSPGQGDSNQPQHF	TGTGCCACCAGCAGAGATTCCCCGGGACAGGGGGATAGCAATCAGCCCCAGCATTTT
TRBV12-5	.	TRBD2	TRBJ2-1	CAIVSGADNEQFF	TGTGCTATCGTTAGCGGGGCAGACAATGAGCAGTTCTTC
TRBV6-1	.	.	TRBJ2-3	CASRPPAADTQYF	TGTGCCAGCCGACCCCCGGCGGCAGATACGCAGTATTTT
TRBV9	.	.	TRBJ2-7	CASSVGYTSYEQYF	TGTGCCAGCAGCGTAGGGTACACGAGTTACGAGCAGTACTTC
TRBV30	.	.	TRBJ1-1	CAWSVKGYTEAFF	TGTGCCTGGAGTGTAAAGGGATACACTGAAGCTTTCTTT
TRBV20-1	.	.	TRBJ1-1	CSAREGSRNTEAFF	TGCAGTGCTAGAGAAGGGTCCAGAAACACTGAAGCTTTCTTT
TRBV2	.	.	TRBJ2-7	CASSEVSGPVNYEQYF	TGTGCCAGCAGTGAAGTGAGTGGTCCCGTGAACTACGAGCAGTACTTC
TRBV2	few	.	TRBJ1-2	CASSTDRAYTF	TGTGCCAGCAGTACTGACCGGGCCTACACCTTC
TRBV11-2	few	TRBD2	TRBJ2-1	CASSGLLASNEQFF	TGTGCCAGCAGCGGATTACTAGCGTCTAATGAGCAGTTCTTC
TRBV11-2	.	TRBD1	TRBJ2-1	CASSRPARDRGSSSYNEQFF	TGTGCCAGCAGCCGACCTGCCCGGGACAGGGGGTCAAGCTCCTACAATGAGCAGTTCTTC
TRBV12-3/TRBV12-4	.	TRBD2	TRBJ2-3	CASSPTTLAGGPKDTQYF	TGTGCCAGCAGTCCTACAACCCTTGCGGGGGGGCCCAAAGATACGCAGTATTTT
TRBV5-6	.	.	TRBJ1-1	CASSYLTGEAFF	TGTGCCAGCAGCTACCTGACGGGTGAAGCTTTCTTT
TRBV12-3/TRBV12-4	many	.	TRBJ2-7	CASSLSGGGYEQYF	TGTGCCAGCAGTTTATCGGGGGGCGGGTACGAGCAGTACTTC
TRBV28	.	TRBD2	TRBJ2-6	CASTNGGSGANVLTF	TGTGCCAGCACTAACGGGGGGTCTGGGGCCAACGTCCTGACTTTC
TRBV2	once	.	TRBJ2-7	CASSKDAYEQYF	TGTGCCAGCAGTAAAGACGCTTACGAGCAGTACTTC
TRBV7-6	.	.	TRBJ1-3	CAIPQGLSGNTIYF	TGTGCCATTCCACAGGGACTCTCTGGAAACACCATATATTTT
TRBV27	few	TRBD1	TRBJ2-5	CASSNHRGGETQYF	TGTGCCAGCAGTAACCACAGGGGTGGGGAGACCCAGTACTTC
TRBV6-1	.	.	TRBJ1-1	CASSEFTGLGEAFF	TGTGCCAGCAGTGAATTTACAGGGCTGGGTGAAGCTTTCTTT
TRBV11-2	.	.	TRBJ2-7	CASSLFAWSARTSGEYEQYF	TGTGCCAGCAGCTTATTCGCGTGGTCAGCACGAACCTCGGGAGAATACGAGCAGTACTTC
TRBV5-1	.	.	TRBJ2-3	CASSLWGESDTQYF	TGCGCCAGCAGCTTGTGGGGGGAGTCAGATACGCAGTATTTT
TRBV5-1	.	.	TRBJ2-4	CASSPRPGGRENIQYF	TGCGCCAGCAGCCCCCGACCCGGGGGACGAGAGAACATTCAGTACTTC
TRBV27	many	.	TRBJ2-1	CASTPGLTSYNEQFF	TGTGCCAGCACCCCGGGACTTACCTCCTACAATGAGCAGTTCTTC
TRBV12-3/TRBV12-4	.	.	TRBJ2-5	CASSFSLRPQAETQYF	TGTGCCAGCAGTTTTTCGTTACGGCCACAGGCAGAGACCCAGTACTTC
TRBV7-9	.	.	TRBJ1-2	CASSPTSDTGSVYGYTF	TGTGCCAGCAGCCCTACCTCCGACACAGGGTCGGTTTATGGCTACACCTTC
TRBV12-3/TRBV12-4	.	TRBD1	TRBJ2-2	CASSGDRELTGELFF	TGTGCCAGCAGTGGGGACAGGGAGTTGACCGGGGAGCTGTTTTTT
TRBV15	.	.	TRBJ1-2	CATSRDPGSNYGYTF	TGTGCCACCAGCAGAGACCCAGGTTCTAACTATGGCTACACCTTC
TRBV13	once	.	TRBJ2-7	CASSTSTVSSYEQYF	TGTGCCAGCAGCACTTCGACGGTCAGCTCCTACGAGCAGTACTTC
TRBV24-1	.	TRBD1	TRBJ2-2	CATSVTGGTGELFF	TGTGCCACCAGTGTGACAGGGGGCACCGGGGAGCTGTTTTTT
TRBV7-2	few	.	TRBJ2-5	CASSLLRQVGYQETQYF	TGTGCCAGCAGCTTACTCCGGCAGGTTGGGTACCAAGAGACCCAGTACTTC
TRBV4-2	.	.	TRBJ2-7	CASSAVPRRSSYEQYF	TGTGCCAGCTCAGCCGTACCGAGACGGTCCTCCTACGAGCAGTACTTC
TRBV27	.	.	TRBJ1-2	CASSWDVNYGYTF	TGTGCCAGCAGTTGGGACGTCAACTATGGCTACACCTTC
TRBV5-1	many	.	TRBJ1-5	CASSLGGGDQPQHF	TGCGCCAGCAGCTTGGGGGGTGGCGATCAGCCCCAGCATTTT
TRBV7-9	.	TRBD1	TRBJ2-1	CASSMTGGSYNEQFF	TGTGCCAGCAGCATGACAGGGGGCTCCTACAATGAGCAGTTCTTC
TRBV29-1	few	TRBD2	TRBJ2-3	CSGGLAGVTDTQYF	TGCAGCGGCGGACTAGCGGGAGTCACAGATACGCAGTATTTT
TRBV6-1	.	.	TRBJ1-2	CASSTRLDYGYTF	TGTGCCAGCAGTACCCGCTTAGACTATGGCTACACCTTC
TRBV28	many	.	TRBJ1-2	CASSPAGVAGYGYTF	TGTGCCAGCAGCCCCGCGGGGGTGGCGGGCTATGGCTACACCTTC
TRBV6-2/TRBV6-3	.	.	TRBJ1-6	CASRNDQGNNSPLHF	TGTGCCAGCCGGAACGACCAGGGCAATAATTCACCCCTCCACTTT
TRBV12-3/TRBV12-4	.	TRBD1	TRBJ2-7	CASSRQPGQGVYEQYF	TGTGCCAGCAGTAGACAACCGGGACAGGGGGTCTACGAGCAGTACTTC